A selection of T cell receptor beta chains follows, all from one sample in a study of blood T cell repertoires in COVID-19. Generated by immunoSEQ multiplex PCR, the TCRdb table keeps only in-frame clones and is missing some. The sample lists roughly 170,000 clones, approximately 81% occurring once. Sequenced sample: peripheral blood. The source of these receptors is a woman in her fifties or sixties with COVID-19, enrolled during active disease. CDR3s include the opening cysteine and the closing phenylalanine or tryptophan. A D gene is named only where the DNA matches it firmly. Rows give clone size only sometimes, using once, few, many, or a class for an expanded clone.

v_gene,j_gene,abundance,d_gene,CDR3nt,CDR3aa
TRBV28,TRBJ2-7,.,TRBD1,TGTGCCAGCAGCCTTAACCGGGACAGGTTGACCTACGAGCAGTACTTC,CASSLNRDRLTYEQYF
TRBV6-1,TRBJ2-1,.,.,TGTGCCAGCAGTGACTTTGTGTCAGGGGCCTACAATGAGCAGTTCTTC,CASSDFVSGAYNEQFF
TRBV2,TRBJ1-1,.,.,TGTGCCAGCAGTACAGGCCCCATGAACACTGAAGCTTTCTTT,CASSTGPMNTEAFF
TRBV7-2,TRBJ2-5,.,.,TGTGCCAGCAGCCAATTCGTCGGGACCCAGTACTTC,CASSQFVGTQYF
TRBV21-1,TRBJ1-1,.,.,TGTGCCAGCATCCGGGACAGGCCTTTGAACACTGAAGCTTTCTTT,CASIRDRPLNTEAFF
TRBV18,TRBJ1-2,.,TRBD1,TGTGCCAGCTCGGCGGACAGGGACTATGGCTACACCTTC,CASSADRDYGYTF
TRBV13,TRBJ2-3,.,.,TGTGCCAGCAGCCCTTCGAGCCCGGGGGTAGATACGCAGTATTTT,CASSPSSPGVDTQYF
TRBV12-3/TRBV12-4,TRBJ1-2,.,TRBD1,TGTGCCAGCAGTCGACAGGGGAACTATGGCTACACCTTC,CASSRQGNYGYTF
TRBV3-1/TRBV3-2,TRBJ2-1,.,TRBD2,TGTGCCAGCAGCCAAGTTAGCGGGGGGGCTTACGATGAGCAGTTCTTC,CASSQVSGGAYDEQFF
TRBV19,TRBJ1-5,.,.,TGTGCCAGTAGTATTGAGGGGGGCAATCAGCCCCAGCATTTT,CASSIEGGNQPQHF
TRBV29-1,TRBJ2-7,.,TRBD1,TGCAGCGTTGAGATCGGGGACAGCTACGAGCAGTACTTC,CSVEIGDSYEQYF
TRBV5-1,TRBJ2-3,.,.,TGCGCCAGCAGCTTGGCCAGTAGCACAGATACGCAGTATTTT,CASSLASSTDTQYF
TRBV5-1,TRBJ1-1,.,.,TGCGCCAGCAGCTTGAGGACAGATGCTGAAGCTTTCTTT,CASSLRTDAEAFF
TRBV5-4,TRBJ2-7,.,TRBD2,TGTGCCAGCAGCTTCGTACTAGCGGGTGAGCAGTACTTC,CASSFVLAGEQYF
TRBV6-2/TRBV6-3,TRBJ2-7,.,TRBD2,TGTGCCAGCAGTAAAACTAGCGGGGTTCCCTACGAGCAGTACTTC,CASSKTSGVPYEQYF
TRBV11-2,TRBJ2-3,.,TRBD1,TGTGCCAGCAGCTTAGTGGGGCAGGGGGCAGATACGCAGTATTTT,CASSLVGQGADTQYF
TRBV7-2,TRBJ1-2,.,TRBD1,TGTGCCAGCAGCTTAGCCCCTAGGTGGCAGGGGGCTCGAGGCTACACCTTC,CASSLAPRWQGARGYTF
TRBV27,TRBJ2-1,.,TRBD2,TGTGCCAGCAACTTGGGTCTAGCGGGGGCCTCCTACAATGAGCAGTTCTTC,CASNLGLAGASYNEQFF
TRBV24-1,TRBJ1-5,.,.,TGTGCCACCAGTGATTCACACCTCAATCAGCCCCAGCATTTT,CATSDSHLNQPQHF
TRBV3-1/TRBV3-2,TRBJ1-1,.,.,TGTGCCAGCAGCCCCGGACATATGAACACTGAAGCTTTCTTT,CASSPGHMNTEAFF
TRBV28,TRBJ2-3,.,.,TGTGCCAGCAGTGTTCAGACTAGTACAACAGATACGCAGTATTTT,CASSVQTSTTDTQYF
TRBV9,TRBJ2-5,few,.,TGTGCCAGCAGCTCCCGAGGACAAGAGACCCAGTACTTC,CASSSRGQETQYF
TRBV6-1,TRBJ1-4,.,.,TGTGCCAGCAGTGAAGAGGGGGAAAAACTGTTTTTT,CASSEEGEKLFF
TRBV2,TRBJ1-3,few,TRBD1,TGTGCCAGCAGTGAACGACAGGGGACTGGAAACACCATATATTTT,CASSERQGTGNTIYF
TRBV7-9,TRBJ1-5,few,TRBD1,TGTGCCAGCAGCTCAGGGGGCTCACGTCAGCCCCAGCATTTT,CASSSGGSRQPQHF
TRBV5-1,TRBJ2-1,.,TRBD2,TGCGCCAGCAGCTTGGGTTCGGGTCTAGCGGTCTACAATGAGCAGTTCTTC,CASSLGSGLAVYNEQFF
TRBV28,TRBJ1-3,.,.,TGTGCCAGCACCGAGGGAGGAAACACCATATATTTT,CASTEGGNTIYF
TRBV2,TRBJ2-7,.,.,TGTGCCAGCAGTGAAGCGACGGGGGAGCAGTACTTC,CASSEATGEQYF
TRBV3-1/TRBV3-2,TRBJ2-3,.,.,TGTGCCAGCAGCCAAGAGGTGCGGGATACGCAGTATTTT,CASSQEVRDTQYF
TRBV7-9,TRBJ1-2,.,.,TGTGCCAGCAGCCCCACCTCAGGTTCCGATAGCTATGGCTACACCTTC,CASSPTSGSDSYGYTF
TRBV28,TRBJ1-1,.,.,TGTGCCAGCAGATCTACAGTGAACACTGAAGCTTTCTTT,CASRSTVNTEAFF
TRBV7-9,TRBJ1-2,.,TRBD1,TGTGCCAGCAGCTGGGGCCCTCCGGGACAGGGATGGGACTATGGCTACACCTTC,CASSWGPPGQGWDYGYTF
TRBV28,TRBJ2-7,few,.,TGTGCCAGCAGTTTCCGCTACGAGCAGTACTTC,CASSFRYEQYF
TRBV2,TRBJ2-2,.,.,TGTGCCAGCAGTGAAGCCAGATCCGGGGAGCTGTTTTTT,CASSEARSGELFF
TRBV2,TRBJ1-5,.,TRBD1,TGTGCCAGCGAGGACAGGGAAAATCAGCCCCAGCATTTT,CASEDRENQPQHF
TRBV7-9,TRBJ2-5,once,.,TGTGCCAGCAGCTTAGGGGTGCAGGGAGAGACCCAGTACTTC,CASSLGVQGETQYF
TRBV29-1,TRBJ2-1,once,TRBD2,TGCAGCGTTGCCGGGGAGACTGGAATGAGCGGGGGAAACTCCTACAATGAGCAGTTCTTC,CSVAGETGMSGGNSYNEQFF
TRBV11-3,TRBJ2-7,.,TRBD2,TGTGCCAGCAGCGGGGGGGTAGGATCTCAGGGCGAGCAGTACTTC,CASSGGVGSQGEQYF
TRBV5-3,TRBJ1-1,.,TRBD1,TGTGCCAGAAGTTTAAGGGACAGGGGGAACACTGAAGCTTTCTTT,CARSLRDRGNTEAFF
TRBV1,TRBJ2-5,.,.,TGCACCAGCAGCCAAGAATCTCTAGCTCATCAGACCCAGTACTTC,CTSSQESLAHQTQYF
TRBV6-6,TRBJ1-4,.,.,TGTGCCAGCAGTTACTTAGGGACATCCGGTGAACTGTTTTTT,CASSYLGTSGELFF
TRBV29-1,TRBJ1-2,.,.,TGCAGCGTTGACCAAATACAGGGTAACTATGGCTACACCTTC,CSVDQIQGNYGYTF
TRBV7-9,TRBJ1-2,.,.,TGTGCCAGCGAGGGGGTCTACTATGGCTACACCTTC,CASEGVYYGYTF
TRBV27,TRBJ2-2,.,.,TGTGCCACCTCCGGGGTTTTCGGGGAGCTGTTTTTT,CATSGVFGELFF
TRBV9,TRBJ2-1,.,.,TGTGCCAGCAGCGCCTCTGGTGAGAGATACAATGAGCAGTTCTTC,CASSASGERYNEQFF
TRBV27,TRBJ2-7,.,TRBD1,TGTGCCAGCAGTTTAACAGGGGTTAGCTCCTACGAGCAGTACTTC,CASSLTGVSSYEQYF
TRBV4-2,TRBJ2-1,.,.,TGTGCCAGCAGCCAAGGTATGACTACCGACAATGAGCAGTTCTTC,CASSQGMTTDNEQFF
TRBV5-4,TRBJ2-5,.,TRBD1,TGTGCCAGCAGCCGGGACAGCCAAGAGACCCAGTACTTC,CASSRDSQETQYF
TRBV6-2/TRBV6-3,TRBJ2-7,.,TRBD1,TGTGCCAGCAGTTACTCACCAGACAGGGTAACCTACGAGCAGTACTTC,CASSYSPDRVTYEQYF
TRBV4-1,TRBJ2-3,.,TRBD2,TGCGCCAGCAGCCAAGAGGGCGGGGGGTGGATCACAGATACGCAGTATTTT,CASSQEGGGWITDTQYF
TRBV12-3/TRBV12-4,TRBJ1-4,few,.,TGTGCCTCCACCCGGGGGGAGGGTGAAAAACTGTTTTTT,CASTRGEGEKLFF
TRBV6-5,TRBJ2-5,.,.,TGTGCCAGCAGTGACTCGGGGGCAGGGGAGACCCAGTACTTC,CASSDSGAGETQYF